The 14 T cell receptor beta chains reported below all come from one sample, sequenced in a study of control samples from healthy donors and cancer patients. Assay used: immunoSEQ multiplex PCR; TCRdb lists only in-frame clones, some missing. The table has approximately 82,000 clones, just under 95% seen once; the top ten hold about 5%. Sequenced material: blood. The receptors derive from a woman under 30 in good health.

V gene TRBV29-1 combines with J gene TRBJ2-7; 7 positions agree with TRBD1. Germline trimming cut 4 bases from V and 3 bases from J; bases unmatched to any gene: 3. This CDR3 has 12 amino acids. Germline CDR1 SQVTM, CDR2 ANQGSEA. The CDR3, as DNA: TGCAGCGTTGGGCCAGGGGGCTACGAGCAGTACTTC. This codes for CSVGPGGYEQYF.

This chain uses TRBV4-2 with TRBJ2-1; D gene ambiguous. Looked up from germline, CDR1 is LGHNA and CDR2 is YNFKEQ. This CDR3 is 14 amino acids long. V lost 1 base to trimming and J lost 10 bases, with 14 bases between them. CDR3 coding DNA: TGTGCCAGCAGCCAAGTGGATCTGGGCCCCGAGCAGTTCTTC. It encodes CASSQVDLGPEQFF.

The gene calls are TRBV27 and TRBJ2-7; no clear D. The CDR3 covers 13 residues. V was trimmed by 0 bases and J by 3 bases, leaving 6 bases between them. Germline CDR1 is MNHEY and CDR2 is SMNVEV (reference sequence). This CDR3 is CASSLSGDYEQYF. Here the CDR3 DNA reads TGTGCCAGCAGTTTATCTGGGGACTACGAGCAGTACTTC.

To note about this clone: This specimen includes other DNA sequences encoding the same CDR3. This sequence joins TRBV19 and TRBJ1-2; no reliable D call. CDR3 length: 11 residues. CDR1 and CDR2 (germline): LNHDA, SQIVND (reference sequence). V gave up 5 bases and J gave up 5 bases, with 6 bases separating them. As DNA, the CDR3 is TGTGCCAGTAGTGATGGTTATGGCTACACCTTC. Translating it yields CASSDGYGYTF. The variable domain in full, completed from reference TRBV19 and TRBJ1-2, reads DGGITQSPKYLFRKEGQNVTLSCEQNLNHDAMYWYRQDPGQGLRLIYYSQIVNDFQKGDIAEGYSVSREKKESFPLTVTSAQKNPTAFYLCASSDGYGYTFGSGTRLTVV.

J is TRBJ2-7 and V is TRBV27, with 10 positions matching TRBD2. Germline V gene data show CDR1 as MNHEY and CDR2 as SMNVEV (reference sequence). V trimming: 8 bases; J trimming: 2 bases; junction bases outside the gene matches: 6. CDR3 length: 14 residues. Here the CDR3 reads CASYSGGRPYEQYF. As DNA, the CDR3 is TGTGCCAGCTATAGCGGGGGGCGACCCTACGAGCAGTACTTC.

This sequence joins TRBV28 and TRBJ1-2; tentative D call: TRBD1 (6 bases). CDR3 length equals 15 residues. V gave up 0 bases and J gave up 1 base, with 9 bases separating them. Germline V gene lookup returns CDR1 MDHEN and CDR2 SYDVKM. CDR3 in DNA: TGTGCCAGCAGTTTATGGGACAGAATTAACTATGGCTACACCTTC. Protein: CASSLWDRINYGYTF.

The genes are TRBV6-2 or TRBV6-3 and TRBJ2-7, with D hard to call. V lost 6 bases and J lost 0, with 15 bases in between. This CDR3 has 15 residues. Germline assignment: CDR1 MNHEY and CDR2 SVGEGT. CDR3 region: CASSTTNTDSYEQYF. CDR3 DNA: TGTGCCAGCAGCACTACTAATACCGACTCCTACGAGCAGTACTTC.

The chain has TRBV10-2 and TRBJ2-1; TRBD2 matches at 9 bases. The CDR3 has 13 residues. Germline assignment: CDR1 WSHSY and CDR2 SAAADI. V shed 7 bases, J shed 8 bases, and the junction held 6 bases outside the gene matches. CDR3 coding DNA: TGCGCCAGCATGAGCGGCGGGAGGGATGAGCAGTTCTTC. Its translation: CASMSGGRDEQFF.

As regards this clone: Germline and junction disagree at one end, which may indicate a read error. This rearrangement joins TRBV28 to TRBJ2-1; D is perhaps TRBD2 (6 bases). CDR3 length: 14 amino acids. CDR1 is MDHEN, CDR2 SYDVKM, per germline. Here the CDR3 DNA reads TGTGCCGGCAGTTTACACCTTGGGGGAGGTGAGCAGTTCTTC. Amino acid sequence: CAGSLHLGGGEQFF.

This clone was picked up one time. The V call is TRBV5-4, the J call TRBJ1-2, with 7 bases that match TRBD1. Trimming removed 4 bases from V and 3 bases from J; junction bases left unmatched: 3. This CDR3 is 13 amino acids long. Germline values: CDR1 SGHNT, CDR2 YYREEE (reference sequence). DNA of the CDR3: TGTGCCAGCAGCGGAGGACAGGACTATGGCTACACCTTC. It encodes CASSGGQDYGYTF.

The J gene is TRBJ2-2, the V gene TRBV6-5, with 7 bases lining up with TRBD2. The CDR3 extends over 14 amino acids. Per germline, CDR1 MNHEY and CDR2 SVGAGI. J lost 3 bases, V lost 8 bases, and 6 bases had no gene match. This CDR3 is CASPTSSDTGELFF. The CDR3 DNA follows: TGTGCCAGCCCGACTAGCTCGGACACCGGGGAGCTGTTTTTT.

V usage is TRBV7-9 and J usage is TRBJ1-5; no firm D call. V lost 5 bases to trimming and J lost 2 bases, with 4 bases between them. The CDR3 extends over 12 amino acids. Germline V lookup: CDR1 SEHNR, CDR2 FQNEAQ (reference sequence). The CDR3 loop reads CASSNGNQPQHF. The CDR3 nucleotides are TGTGCCAGCAGCAACGGCAATCAGCCCCAGCATTTT. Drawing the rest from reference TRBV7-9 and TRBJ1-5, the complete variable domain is DTGVSQNPRHKITKRGQNVTFRCDPISEHNRLYWYRQTLGQGPEFLTYFQNEAQLEKSRLLSDRFSAERPKGSFSTLEIQRTEQGDSAMYLCASSNGNQPQHFGDGTRLSIL.

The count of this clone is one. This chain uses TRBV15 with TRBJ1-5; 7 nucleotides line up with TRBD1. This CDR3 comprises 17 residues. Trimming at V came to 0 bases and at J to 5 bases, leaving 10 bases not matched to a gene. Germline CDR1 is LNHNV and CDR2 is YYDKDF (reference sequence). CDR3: CATSRDYKGAGDQPQHF. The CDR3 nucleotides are TGTGCCACCAGCAGAGATTATAAGGGGGCTGGGGATCAGCCCCAGCATTTT.

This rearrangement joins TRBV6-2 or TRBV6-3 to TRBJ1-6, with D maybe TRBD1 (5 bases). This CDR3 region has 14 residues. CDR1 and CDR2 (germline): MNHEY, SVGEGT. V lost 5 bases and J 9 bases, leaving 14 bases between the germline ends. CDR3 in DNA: TGTGCCAGCAGTACGACAGCGCTGGGTTCACCCCTCCACTTT. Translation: CASSTTALGSPLHF.